This T cell receptor beta chain was identified during a study of blood T cell repertoires in COVID-19. Study overall: Acute-phase and convalescent COVID-19 samples originated in the United States, Italy and Spain. T cells, B-cell-depleted T cells, or PBMCs supplied cDNA or gDNA.

The V end lost 0 bases, the J end lost 0 bases, and 7 bases lay between the germline ends. Per the germline V gene, CDR1 is SGHNT and CDR2 is YYREEE (reference sequence). This CDR3 region has 15 residues. In the original processing: Amplification from reference gene primers served as the basis for estimated nucleated cell counts. The protocol was immunoSEQ multiplex PCR, while the TCRdb copy is restricted to in-frame clones and leaves out a portion. From that table come the V and J calls and clone size; the DNA was used to work out D and trimming. The sample contains roughly 15,000 clones, more than 65% of which appear only once.

The TCR sequence derives from a human donor in a cohort sampled during active COVID-19. The chain has TRBV5-4 and TRBJ2-1; no definite D call. Sequenced material: peripheral blood. The CDR3 bases are TGTGCCAGCAGCTTGGGGAGAAACTCCTACAATGAGCAGTTCTTC. As protein: CASSLGRNSYNEQFF.